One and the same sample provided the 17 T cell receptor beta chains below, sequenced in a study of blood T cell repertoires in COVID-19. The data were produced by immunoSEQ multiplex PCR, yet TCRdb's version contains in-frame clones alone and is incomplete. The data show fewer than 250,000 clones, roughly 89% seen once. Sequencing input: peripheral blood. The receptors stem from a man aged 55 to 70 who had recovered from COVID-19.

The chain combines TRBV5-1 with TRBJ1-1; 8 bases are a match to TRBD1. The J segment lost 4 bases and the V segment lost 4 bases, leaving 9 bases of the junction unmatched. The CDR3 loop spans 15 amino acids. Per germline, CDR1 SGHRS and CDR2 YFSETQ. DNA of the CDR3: TGCGCCAGCAGCCCTAGACAGGGGCAGGCCACTGAAGCTTTCTTT. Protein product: CASSPRQGQATEAFF.

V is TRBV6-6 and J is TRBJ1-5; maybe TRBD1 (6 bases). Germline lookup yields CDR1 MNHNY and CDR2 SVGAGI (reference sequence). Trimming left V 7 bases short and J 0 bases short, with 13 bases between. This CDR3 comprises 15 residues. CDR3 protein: CASTSGTYSNQPQHF. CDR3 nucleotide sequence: TGTGCCAGCACAAGCGGGACATATAGCAATCAGCCCCAGCATTTT.

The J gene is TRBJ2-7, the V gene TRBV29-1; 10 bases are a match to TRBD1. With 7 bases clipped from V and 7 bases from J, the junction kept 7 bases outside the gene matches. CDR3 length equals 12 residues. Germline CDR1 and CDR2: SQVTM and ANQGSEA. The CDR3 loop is CSAGQGFFEQYF. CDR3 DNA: TGCAGCGCGGGACAGGGGTTTTTTGAGCAGTACTTC.

The CDR3 protein is CASSFEGGQPQHF. CDR3 DNA: TGTGCCAGCAGTTTCGAAGGAGGTCAGCCCCAGCATTTT. The chain employs TRBV27 and TRBJ1-5; D is unresolved. The CDR3 is made up of 13 amino acids. CDR1 and CDR2 (germline): MNHEY, SMNVEV (reference sequence). V dropped 3 bases and J dropped 6 bases, with 9 bases sitting between them.

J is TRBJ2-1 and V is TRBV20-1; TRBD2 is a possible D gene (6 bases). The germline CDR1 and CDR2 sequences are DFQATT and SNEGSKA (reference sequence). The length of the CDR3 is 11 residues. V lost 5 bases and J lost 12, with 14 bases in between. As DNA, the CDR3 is TGCAGTGCTTTGCTCGGAGGGGTGCAGTTCTTC. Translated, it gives CSALLGGVQFF.

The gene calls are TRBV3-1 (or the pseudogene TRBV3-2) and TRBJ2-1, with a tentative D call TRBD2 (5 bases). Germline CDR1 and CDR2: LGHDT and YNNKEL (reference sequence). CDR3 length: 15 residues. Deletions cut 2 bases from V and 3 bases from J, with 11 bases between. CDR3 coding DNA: TGTGCCAGCAGCCAAAGGATCGGGGTCTACAATGAGCAGTTCTTC. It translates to CASSQRIGVYNEQFF.

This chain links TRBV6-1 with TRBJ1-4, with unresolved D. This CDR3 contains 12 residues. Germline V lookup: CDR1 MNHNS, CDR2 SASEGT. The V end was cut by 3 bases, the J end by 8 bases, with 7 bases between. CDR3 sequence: CASSDRGEKLFF. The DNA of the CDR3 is TGTGCCAGCAGTGATCGAGGAGAAAAACTGTTTTTT.

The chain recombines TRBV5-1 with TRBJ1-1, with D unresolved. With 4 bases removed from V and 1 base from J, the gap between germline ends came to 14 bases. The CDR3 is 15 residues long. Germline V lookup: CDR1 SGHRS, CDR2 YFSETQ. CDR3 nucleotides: TGCGCCAGCAGCCTAGCCCGTGGGCAGAACACTGAAGCTTTCTTT. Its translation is CASSLARGQNTEAFF.

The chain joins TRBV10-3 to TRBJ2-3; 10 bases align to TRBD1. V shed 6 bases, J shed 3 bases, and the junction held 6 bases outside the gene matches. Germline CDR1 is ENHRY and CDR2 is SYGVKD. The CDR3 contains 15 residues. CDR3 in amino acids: CAIRRQGAQTDTQYF. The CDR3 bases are TGTGCCATCAGGAGACAGGGGGCGCAGACAGATACGCAGTATTTT.

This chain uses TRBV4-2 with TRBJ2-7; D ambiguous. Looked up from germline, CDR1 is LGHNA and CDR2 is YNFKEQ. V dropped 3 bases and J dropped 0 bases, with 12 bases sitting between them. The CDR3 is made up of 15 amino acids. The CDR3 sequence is CASSQFRQTSYEQYF. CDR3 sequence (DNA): TGTGCCAGCAGCCAGTTCCGACAAACCTCCTACGAGCAGTACTTC.

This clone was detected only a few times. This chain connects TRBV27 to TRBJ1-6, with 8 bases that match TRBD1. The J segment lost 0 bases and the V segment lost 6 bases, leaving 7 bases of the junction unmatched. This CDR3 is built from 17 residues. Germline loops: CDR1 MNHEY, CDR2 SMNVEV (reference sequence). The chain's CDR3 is CASSNDRGYSYNSPLHF. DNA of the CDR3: TGTGCCAGCAGCAACGACAGGGGTTACTCCTATAATTCACCCCTCCACTTT.

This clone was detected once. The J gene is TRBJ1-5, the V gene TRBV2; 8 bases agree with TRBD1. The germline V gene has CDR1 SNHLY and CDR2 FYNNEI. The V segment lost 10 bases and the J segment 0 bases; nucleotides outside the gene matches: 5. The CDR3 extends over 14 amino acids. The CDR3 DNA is TGTGCCACCCGACAGGGGAGTAGCAATCAGCCCCAGCATTTT. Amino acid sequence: CATRQGSSNQPQHF. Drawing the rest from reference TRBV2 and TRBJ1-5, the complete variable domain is EPEVTQTPSHQVTQMGQEVILRCVPISNHLYFYWYRQILGQKVEFLVSFYNNEISEKSEIFDDQFSVERPDGSNFTLKIRSTKLEDSAMYFCATRQGSSNQPQHFGDGTRLSIL.

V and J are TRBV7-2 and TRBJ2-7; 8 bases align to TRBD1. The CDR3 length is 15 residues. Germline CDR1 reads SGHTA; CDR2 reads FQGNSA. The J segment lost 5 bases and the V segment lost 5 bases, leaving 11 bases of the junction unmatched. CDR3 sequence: CASSLSSGGRHEQYF. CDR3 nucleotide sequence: TGTGCCAGCAGCCTATCCTCAGGGGGCAGGCACGAGCAGTACTTC. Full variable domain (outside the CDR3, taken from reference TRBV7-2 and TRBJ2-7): GAGVSQSPSNKVTEKGKDVELRCDPISGHTALYWYRQSLGQGLEFLIYFQGNSAPDKSGLPSDRFSAERTGGSVSTLTIQRTQQEDSAVYLCASSLSSGGRHEQYFGPGTRLTVT.

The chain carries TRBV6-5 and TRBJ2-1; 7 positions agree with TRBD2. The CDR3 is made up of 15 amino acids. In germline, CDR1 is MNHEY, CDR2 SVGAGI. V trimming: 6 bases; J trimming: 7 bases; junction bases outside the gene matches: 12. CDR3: CASRPAAGLMNEQFF. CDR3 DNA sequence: TGTGCCAGCAGACCTGCGGCGGGACTAATGAATGAGCAGTTCTTC.

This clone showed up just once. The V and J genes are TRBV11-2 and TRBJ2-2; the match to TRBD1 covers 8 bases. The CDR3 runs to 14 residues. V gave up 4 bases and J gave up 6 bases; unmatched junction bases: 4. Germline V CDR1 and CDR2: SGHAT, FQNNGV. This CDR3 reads CASSSNRGAGELFF. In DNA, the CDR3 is TGTGCCAGCAGCTCTAACAGGGGGGCCGGGGAGCTGTTTTTT.

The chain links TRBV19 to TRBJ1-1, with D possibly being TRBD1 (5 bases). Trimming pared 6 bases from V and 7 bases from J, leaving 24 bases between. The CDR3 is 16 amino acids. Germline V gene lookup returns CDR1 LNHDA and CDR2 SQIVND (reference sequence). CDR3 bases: TGTGCCAGTAGGGATTCCCCGGGACCGCCGGGGGTTGAAGCTTTCTTT. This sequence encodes CASRDSPGPPGVEAFF.

CDR3 nucleotides: TGTGCCAGCAGCCTGGACAGGGGGCCGTGGGTATTGGAGACCCAGTACTTC. Its translation: CASSLDRGPWVLETQYF. The chain recombines TRBV5-6 with TRBJ2-5; 11 nucleotides match TRBD1. The CDR3 has 17 amino acids. CDR1 SGHDT and CDR2 YYEEEE come from the germline V gene. The V segment lost 4 bases and the J segment 5 bases; nucleotides outside the gene matches: 13.